Shown below are 23 T cell receptor beta chains from a single sample sequenced in a study of T cell repertoires and Cas9 in healthy adults. Produced via immunoSEQ multiplex PCR; TCRdb's table is partial and in-frame only. The sample includes tens of thousands of clones, around nine tenths of them seen just once. The sample comprised CD4+ effector T cells (CD127+, CD25-, CD137-, CD154-) from PBMCs; culture status not recorded. The receptors were sampled from a human donor in good health.

Here the CDR3 reads CASSRIQGGRNNSPLHF. The CDR3 bases are TGTGCCAGCAGCCGAATACAGGGAGGACGAAATAATTCACCCCTCCACTTT. V gene TRBV11-2 combines with J gene TRBJ1-6; TRBD1 is a possible D gene (6 bases). The germline CDR1 and CDR2 sequences are SGHAT and FQNNGV. The V end was cut by 5 bases, the J end by 5 bases, with 19 bases between. This CDR3 has 17 residues.

V and J are TRBV7-2 and TRBJ2-5, with 8 bases identical to TRBD1. The germline V gene encodes CDR1 SGHTA and CDR2 FQGNSA. V lost 5 bases, J lost 2 bases, and 7 bases stayed unmatched. This CDR3 region has 15 residues. DNA of the CDR3: TGTGCCAGCAGCCAACAGGGGGGTGGGCAAGAGACCCAGTACTTC. Amino acids: CASSQQGGGQETQYF. The complete variable domain, with remaining parts taken from reference TRBV7-2 and TRBJ2-5, reads GAGVSQSPSNKVTEKGKDVELRCDPISGHTALYWYRQSLGQGLEFLIYFQGNSAPDKSGLPSDRFSAERTGGSVSTLTIQRTQQEDSAVYLCASSQQGGGQETQYFGPGTRLLVL.

The chain is built from TRBV5-1 and TRBJ2-7; tentatively, D is TRBD2 (5 bases). Germline values: CDR1 SGHRS, CDR2 YFSETQ. This CDR3 comprises 15 residues. The V end was cut by 4 bases, the J end by 4 bases, with 18 bases between. The CDR3 bases are TGCGCCAGCAGCCTCCTTGGGTCGGAGGTATACGAGCAGTACTTC. Translated: CASSLLGSEVYEQYF.

The V and J genes are TRBV10-2 and TRBJ2-2; 8 bases map to TRBD2. With 8 bases clipped from V and 7 bases from J, the junction kept 9 bases outside the gene matches. The CDR3 has 14 amino acids. Germline V gives CDR1 WSHSY, CDR2 SAAADI. In DNA form, the CDR3 reads TGCGCCAGCCGAAACGGGGGGGCCGGCGGGGAGCTGTTTTTT. Amino acid sequence: CASRNGGAGGELFF.

This clone has just a few counts. This chain uses TRBV21-1 with TRBJ2-7. TRBV21-1 is described as a pseudogene. The CDR3 is 14 residues long. CDR3 DNA: TGTGCCAGCCAGGGGGGGGCGAGCTCCTACGAGCAGTACTTC. This gives the protein CASQGGASSYEQYF.

This chain connects TRBV23-1 to TRBJ2-7; D unclear. TRBV23-1 is an open reading frame, and its role is uncertain. This CDR3 has 9 amino acids. V was cut by 10 bases and J by 7 bases, with 8 bases left in between. The CDR3 sequence is CAMLVEQYF. The CDR3 DNA sequence: TGCGCCATGCTTGTAGAGCAGTACTTC.

The V and J genes are TRBV4-1 and TRBJ1-2; 9 bases map to TRBD1. The CDR3 runs to 15 residues. The J segment lost 5 bases and the V segment lost 1 base, leaving 5 bases of the junction unmatched. The germline V gene has CDR1 MGHRA and CDR2 YSYEKL. CDR3: CASSQGRTGDYGYTF. In DNA, the CDR3 is TGCGCCAGCAGCCAAGGCCGGACAGGGGATTATGGCTACACCTTC.

The CDR3 coding sequence is TGTGCCAGCAGCCGCGACAGGGAAGAGACCCAGTACTTC. Translation gives CASSRDREETQYF. The genes are TRBV5-8 and TRBJ2-5; 7 bases match TRBD1. CDR3 length equals 13 residues. The germline gives CDR1 SGHTS, CDR2 YDEGEE. J gave up 3 bases and V 4 bases, and 3 bases lay outside the gene matches.

The chain has TRBV18 and TRBJ1-6; 8 nucleotides match TRBD1. CDR1 is KGHSH, CDR2 LQKENI, per germline. The CDR3 sequence is 12 residues long. Trimming at V came to 3 bases and at J to 15 bases, leaving 4 bases not matched to a gene. For the CDR3, the DNA is TGTGCCAGCTCACCGATCACAGGGGGCCTCCACTTT. Amino acid sequence: CASSPITGGLHF.

V is TRBV2 and J is TRBJ1-6; 7 bases match TRBD1. From germline, CDR1 is SNHLY and CDR2 FYNNEI. The ends lost 7 bases at V and 5 bases at J; junction bases unmatched: 5. CDR3 size: 14 residues. The CDR3 region is CASTNDRDNSPLHF. The DNA of the CDR3 is TGTGCCAGCACCAACGACAGGGATAATTCACCCCTCCACTTT.

The J gene is TRBJ1-3, the V gene TRBV6-1; D remains unclear. Trimming shortened V by 4 bases and J by 2 bases, and 12 bases separated the two germline ends. The germline CDR1 and CDR2 sequences are MNHNS and SASEGT. The CDR3 has 15 amino acids. The DNA of the CDR3 is TGTGCCAGCAGTGCCCGAGGGAGGGCTGGAAACACCATATATTTT. Encoded protein: CASSARGRAGNTIYF.

This chain joins TRBV6-1 and TRBJ2-3; possible D gene TRBD2, 5 bases. V lost 0 bases to trimming and J lost 3 bases, with 7 bases between them. Germline-derived CDR1 and CDR2 are MNHNS and SASEGT. The CDR3 length is 14 residues. The DNA for the CDR3 is TGTGCCAGCAGTGAAGCGTGGAGGACAGATACGCAGTATTTT. This sequence encodes CASSEAWRTDTQYF.

V usage is TRBV6-5 and J usage is TRBJ2-5; 12 bases are shared with TRBD2. V was pared by 5 bases and J by 1 base, with 2 bases of the junction left unmatched. This CDR3 spans 15 amino acids. Germline V gene data show CDR1 as MNHEY and CDR2 as SVGAGI. The CDR3 DNA reads as TGTGCCAGCAGTCCGACTAGCGGGGGCCAAGAGACCCAGTACTTC. Its protein product is CASSPTSGGQETQYF.

This clone was counted once. In DNA, the CDR3 is TGTGCCAGTAGGCGGGAATTGGCTAATTCACCCCTCCACTTT. Its protein product is CASRRELANSPLHF. V gene TRBV19 combines with J gene TRBJ1-6; the D is unclear. Trimming took 6 bases from V and 6 from J, leaving 12 bases between them. Looked up from germline, CDR1 is LNHDA and CDR2 is SQIVND (reference sequence). This CDR3 region has 14 residues.

This clone appeared once. This chain links TRBV5-1 with TRBJ1-2; 9 nucleotides align to TRBD1. Germline V CDR1 and CDR2: SGHRS, YFSETQ. Trimming at V came to 3 bases and at J to 6 bases, leaving 9 bases not matched to a gene. This CDR3 contains 15 residues. In DNA form, the CDR3 reads TGCGCCAGCAGCTCGATACAGGGGGCTGGGGATGGCTACACCTTC. The encoded protein is CASSSIQGAGDGYTF.

There are a few counts of this clone. The chain employs TRBV2 and TRBJ1-4; 10 positions agree with TRBD1. The V segment lost 5 bases and the J segment 6 bases; nucleotides outside the gene matches: 3. CDR1 and CDR2 (germline): SNHLY, FYNNEI. The CDR3 runs 14 residues. Here the CDR3 DNA reads TGTGCCAGCAGTCGGGACAGGGGTTATGAAAAACTGTTTTTT. Translation gives CASSRDRGYEKLFF.

This sequence joins TRBV5-1 and TRBJ2-7; D remains unclear. Per the germline V gene, CDR1 is SGHRS and CDR2 is YFSETQ. V lost 5 bases to trimming and J lost 1 base, with 4 bases between them. CDR3 length equals 11 residues. In DNA, the CDR3 is TGCGCCAGCAGGGGGTCCTACGAGCAGTACTTC. It codes for CASRGSYEQYF.

This chain joins TRBV15 and TRBJ2-5; TRBD2 matches 8 bases. The germline V gene encodes CDR1 LNHNV and CDR2 YYDKDF (reference sequence). The CDR3 runs 19 residues. V trimming: 5 bases; J trimming: 6 bases; junction bases outside the gene matches: 23. The CDR3 region has the DNA TGTGCCACCAGCCTCCAAAAGGGAACGGGGGGGCCAGTCAGTAAGACCCAGTACTTC. As protein: CATSLQKGTGGPVSKTQYF.

This clone was observed a single time. The CDR3 DNA sequence: TGTGCCAGCAGCCACCGACAGACCCACGAGCAGTACTTC. Translating it yields CASSHRQTHEQYF. This chain links TRBV7-2 with TRBJ2-7; tentatively, D is TRBD1 (5 bases). CDR1 is SGHTA and CDR2 is FQGNSA in the germline V gene. The CDR3 runs to 13 residues. The germline V and J ends were trimmed by 5 bases and 5 bases, with 13 bases remaining between them.

The V gene is TRBV6-5, the J gene TRBJ1-1; D not resolved. Trimming left V 8 bases short and J 6 bases short, with 10 bases between. This CDR3 has 11 amino acids. From germline, CDR1 is MNHEY and CDR2 SVGAGI. The CDR3 here is CASFHTSEAFF. In DNA form, the CDR3 reads TGTGCCAGCTTCCATACCTCTGAAGCTTTCTTT.

The chain has TRBV4-2 and TRBJ1-1; possible D gene TRBD1, 5 bases. The V and J ends lost 0 bases and 3 bases respectively, with 14 bases between them. This CDR3 contains 16 residues. Germline values: CDR1 LGHNA, CDR2 YNFKEQ. Here the CDR3 DNA reads TGTGCCAGCAGCCAAGAGAATCTGGGGCGGCACACTGAAGCTTTCTTT. Its translation is CASSQENLGRHTEAFF.

CDR3 DNA sequence: TGTGCCAGTAGTATGGAGCGGGGGGCCCGCACAGATACGCAGTATTTT. This encodes CASSMERGARTDTQYF. The chain links TRBV19 to TRBJ2-3; TRBD2 matches at 9 bases. V was clipped by 3 bases and J by 1 base; unmatched bases: 5. Germline V gene lookup returns CDR1 LNHDA and CDR2 SQIVND (reference sequence). CDR3 size: 16 residues.

This clone appeared once. The chain carries TRBV4-2 and TRBJ1-1; D might be TRBD1 (5 bases). The ends were cut back, 0 bases at V and 8 bases at J, with 10 bases in the middle. The germline CDR1 and CDR2 sequences are LGHNA and YNFKEQ. The length of the CDR3 is 13 residues. This chain's CDR3 is CASSQDRRGEAFF. The CDR3 coding sequence is TGTGCCAGCAGCCAAGACAGGAGGGGCGAAGCTTTCTTT.